This T cell receptor (beta chain) originates from a study of graft-versus-host responses after intestinal transplantation. Method: immunoSEQ multiplex PCR; TCRdb's copy keeps in-frame clones and lacks some. The sample has roughly 50,000 clones, about 90% seen once. As regards this clone: What it binds is not known.

Findings and limits, study-wide: Peak circulating GvH clone levels tracked with early post-transplant HvG declines.

The CDR3 is 15 residues long. CDR1 SGHVS and CDR2 FNYEAQ come from the germline V gene. The V end lost 5 bases, the J end lost 2 bases, and 16 bases lay between the germline ends. The starting material was PBMCs, obtained approximately 97 weeks after intestinal transplant. V gene TRBV7-6 combines with J gene TRBJ2-7, with D unclear. The receptor comes from a human patient who received an intestinal transplant, so some T cells may come from the graft donor. CDR3 nucleotide sequence: TGTGCCAGCAGCCTCGGGCAGGCAATAACCTACGAGCAGTACTTC. This translates into CASSLGQAITYEQYF. The complete variable domain, with remaining parts taken from reference TRBV7-6 and TRBJ2-7, reads GAGVSQSPRYKVTKRGQDVALRCDPISGHVSLYWYRQALGQGPEFLTYFNYEAQQDKSGLPNDRFSAERPEGSISTLTIQRTEQRDSAMYRCASSLGQAITYEQYFGPGTRLTVT.